The present TCR beta chain was sequenced within a study of T cell responses to AZD1222 COVID-19 vaccine. Assay used: immunoSEQ multiplex PCR; TCRdb lists only in-frame clones, some missing. The sample lists roughly 99,000 clones, approximately 90% seen once, with 20% to 25% in the top ten. Only one count was recorded for this clone. The clonotype originates from an adult in good health. The sample here was peripheral blood, taken on day 0 of AZD1222 vaccination.

The CDR3 nucleotides are TGTGCCAACCTAAAGGGCTCCACTAGTCGGACCACAGATACGCAGTATTTT. It translates to CANLKGSTSRTTDTQYF. The J gene is TRBJ2-3, the V gene TRBV2, with TRBD2 as a possible D gene (5 bases). V lost 10 bases and J 2 bases, leaving 25 bases between the germline ends. Looked up from germline, CDR1 is SNHLY and CDR2 is FYNNEI. This CDR3 comprises 17 residues.